The present T cell receptor beta chain was sequenced within a study of response to subunit inactivated influenza vaccine. Regarding this clonotype: Antigen specificity is unknown.

TCRdb recomputed calls from the RT-PCR reads with MiXCR, one row per CDR3 protein. The profile covers around 850,000 distinct CDR3 sequences, with approximately 18% appearing a single time and under 13% taken by the ten largest. V shed 3 bases and J shed 4 bases, with 28 bases lying between them. The CDR3 runs 19 residues. The study, taken as a whole, reports: Authors suggested few new T cells are recruited by each seasonal influenza vaccination.

This sequence was found in a man aged 45-60 years who received an inactivated influenza vaccine. The sequencing here drew on PBMCs from blood, taken less than 6 days after vaccination. J is TRBJ2-7 and V is TRBV12-3 or TRBV12-4, with a weak D call TRBD1 (9 bases). CDR3 coding DNA: TGTGCCAGCAGTTTTCTGTATTTCGGGGGGGGACAGGGACAATACGAGCAGTACTTC. Translation gives CASSFLYFGGGQGQYEQYF.